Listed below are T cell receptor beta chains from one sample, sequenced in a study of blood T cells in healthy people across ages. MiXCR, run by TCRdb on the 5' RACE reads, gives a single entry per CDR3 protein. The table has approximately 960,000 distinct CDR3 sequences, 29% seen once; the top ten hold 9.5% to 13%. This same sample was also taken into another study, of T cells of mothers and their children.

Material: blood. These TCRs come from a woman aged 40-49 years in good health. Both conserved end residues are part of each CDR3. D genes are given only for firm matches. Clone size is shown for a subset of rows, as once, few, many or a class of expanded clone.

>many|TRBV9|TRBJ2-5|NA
CASSPDPLRYQETQYF
TGTGCCAGCAGCCCTGACCCTCTGCGGTACCAAGAGACCCAGTACTTC
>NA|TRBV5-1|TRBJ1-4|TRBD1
CASSPRTGPTNEKLFF
TGCGCCAGCAGCCCCAGGACAGGGCCAACTAATGAAAAACTGTTTTTT
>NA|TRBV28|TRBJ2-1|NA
CASSSLMSPFGEQFF
TGTGCCAGCAGTTCCCTAATGAGTCCCTTTGGTGAGCAGTTCTTC
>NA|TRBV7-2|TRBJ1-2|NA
CASSLAAVGDYGYTF
TGTGCCAGCAGCTTAGCGGCGGTCGGTGACTATGGCTACACCTTC
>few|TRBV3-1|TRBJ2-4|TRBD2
CASSPTTSGGGYNEQYF
TGTGCCAGCAGTCCAACAACTAGCGGGGGTGGTTACAATGAGCAGTACTTC
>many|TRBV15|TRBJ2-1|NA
CATSPRAYNEQFF
TGTGCCACCAGCCCCCGGGCCTACAATGAGCAGTTCTTC
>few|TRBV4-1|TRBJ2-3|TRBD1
CASSQEDRGADTQYF
TGCGCCAGCAGCCAAGAGGACAGGGGGGCAGATACGCAGTATTTT
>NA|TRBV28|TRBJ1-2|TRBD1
CASSFRVWTGATAGYGYTF
TGTGCCAGCAGCTTTAGGGTCTGGACAGGGGCCACCGCGGGCTATGGCTACACCTTC
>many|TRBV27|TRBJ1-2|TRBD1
CASSLSGGGMANYGYTF
TGTGCCAGCAGTTTGTCAGGGGGAGGAATGGCTAACTATGGCTACACCTTC
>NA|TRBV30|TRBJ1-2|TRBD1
CAWSPSGTAYGYTF
TGTGCCTGGAGCCCAAGCGGGACAGCGTATGGCTACACCTTC
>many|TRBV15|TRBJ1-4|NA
CATSRDRDRSNEKLFF
TGTGCCACCAGCAGAGATCGAGACAGGTCTAATGAAAAACTGTTTTTT